The clone carrying this T cell receptor (beta chain) was detected a few times. Its specificity is unknown. The CDR3 consists of 11 residues. Trimming shortened V by 4 bases and J by 10 bases, and 12 bases separated the two germline ends. Germline-derived CDR1 and CDR2 are DFQATT and SNEGSKA (reference sequence). Primed by a sample-barcoded 5' primer and a J-beta primer mix, a second PCR proceeded for roughly 6 to 12 cycles. TCRdb ran MiXCR on the 5' RACE reads and lists one entry per CDR3 protein. The profile shows approximately 900,000 distinct CDR3 sequences, almost 30% of them singletons. This sample was taken from a study of blood T cells in healthy people across ages. General study results and limits: It was held that diversity estimates obtained from one million T cells represented underestimates.

Total RNA was isolated from each sample in quantities of at least 5 micrograms. These same data were also listed under a study on T cells of mothers and their children. From that second work: Donors were a few healthy Caucasian mothers and their six children.

The sequencing sample was made of blood. The chain recombines TRBV20-1 with TRBJ2-3, with D perhaps matching TRBD1 (5 bases). The TCR comes from a woman between 35 and 50 years old in good health. CDR3 amino acids: CSATPQGAQYF. The CDR3 region has the DNA TGCAGTGCTACGCCACAAGGGGCGCAGTATTTT.